This TCR beta chain appears in the sequencing data of a study of OX40 agonist ivuxolimab in advanced cancers. Profiling relied on immunoSEQ multiplex PCR, and the TCRdb table lists in-frame clones only, not all of them. In the table there are approximately 35,000 clones, more than 60% of which are singletons. This CDR3 spans 11 amino acids. The V and J ends lost 0 bases and 7 bases respectively, with 6 bases between them. Germline CDR1 and CDR2: GTSNPN and SVGIG (reference sequence). This clone has just a few counts. This TCR was recovered from an adult with an advanced solid tumor such as melanoma, head and neck, liver or kidney cancer. This specimen consisted of CD4+ or CD8+ T cells sorted from blood, obtained in a trial of the OX40 agonist ivuxolimab. The gene calls are TRBV30 and TRBJ1-1; D is unclear. CDR3 loop: CAWSVVDEAFF. Written as DNA, the CDR3 is TGTGCCTGGAGTGTGGTAGATGAAGCTTTCTTT.